These 7 T cell receptor beta chains originate from one sample sequenced in a study of blood T cells in healthy people across ages (dated by TCRdb to the mid-2010s). Receptor amplification or capture employed 5' RACE. TCRdb records Illumina HiSeq 2500 as the sequencer. A second PCR of about 6 to 12 cycles was run with a J-beta primer mix and a sample-barcoded 5' primer. TCRdb applied fastp at Q25 and MiXCR to the public reads, then kept only in-frame beta chains. For every CDR3 protein sequence, its rows merge into one entry that carries the most common genes and DNA. Recorded for this sample are over 600,000 distinct CDR3 sequences; 56% of them occurred a single time. The top ten hold 20% to 30% of the sample. Sample: blood. The receptors come from a middle-aged man in good health.

The DNA for the CDR3 is TGTGCCAGCAGCTTAGCTCGGCAGGGGGCGGATGGCTACACCTTC. Translating it yields CASSLARQGADGYTF. The V gene is TRBV7-2, the J gene TRBJ1-2, with TRBD1 identical over 8 bases. CDR3 length: 15 amino acids. The trim removed 0 bases at V and 6 bases at J, leaving 6 bases unmatched. CDR1 SGHTA and CDR2 FQGNSA come from the germline V gene.

The J gene is TRBJ2-5, the V gene TRBV29-1; TRBD1 is a possible D gene (6 bases). CDR3 length: 14 residues. Germline CDR1 reads SQVTM; CDR2 reads ANQGSEA. Trimming cost V 5 bases and J 7 bases, with 20 bases left between them. CDR3 DNA: TGCAGCGTTCTGAATCCGGGACAACTGGCGACCCAGTACTTC. Its protein product is CSVLNPGQLATQYF. The whole variable domain, filled in from reference TRBV29-1 and TRBJ2-5, reads SAVISQKPSRDICQRGTSLTIQCQVDSQVTMMFWYRQQPGQSLTLIATANQGSEATYESGFVIDKFPISRPNLTFSTLTVSNMSPEDSSIYLCSVLNPGQLATQYFGPGTRLLVL.

The gene calls are TRBV15 and TRBJ2-5, with TRBD2 as a possible D gene (7 bases). The length of the CDR3 is 19 residues. Trimming pared 1 base from V and 2 bases from J, leaving 23 bases between. Germline assignment: CDR1 LNHNV and CDR2 YYDKDF (reference sequence). CDR3 nucleotides: TGTGCCACCAGCAGAGGAGGGGGTATAGGCGGGGGCCTACAAGAGACCCAGTACTTC. Translation: CATSRGGGIGGGLQETQYF.

The chain uses TRBV21-1 and TRBJ1-2. TRBV21-1 has pseudogene status. The CDR3 runs 14 residues. The CDR3 sequence: CASSIRVVSYGYTF. Here the CDR3 DNA reads TGTGCCAGCAGCATACGGGTGGTGAGCTATGGCTACACCTTC.

The chain recombines TRBV7-6 with TRBJ1-6, with TRBD1 matching over 8 bases. Germline V gives CDR1 SGHVS, CDR2 FNYEAQ. The length of the CDR3 is 15 residues. V was pared by 5 bases and J by 7 bases, with 7 bases of the junction left unmatched. In DNA, the CDR3 is TGTGCCAGCAGCACAGGACAGGGCTTCAATTCACCCCTCCACTTT. It encodes CASSTGQGFNSPLHF.

This clonotype was observed a handful of times. The rearrangement links TRBV27 to TRBJ1-1; D remains unclear. The germline V and J ends were trimmed by 3 bases and 4 bases, with 15 bases remaining between them. Per the germline V gene, CDR1 is MNHEY and CDR2 is SMNVEV (reference sequence). The CDR3 length is 15 residues. DNA for the CDR3: TGTGCCAGCAGTTTCCGGTTGCCGGTGGGCACTGAAGCTTTCTTT. This translates into CASSFRLPVGTEAFF.

This chain joins TRBV28 and TRBJ2-7; 7 nucleotides line up with TRBD2. Unmatched junction bases numbered 20, after V lost 4 bases and J lost 2 bases. The CDR3 loop spans 19 amino acids. Germline CDR1 reads MDHEN; CDR2 reads SYDVKM. Here the CDR3 DNA reads TGTGCCAGCAGTTACATCGTTGGAGTGAAGTGGGAGGGCACCTACGAGCAGTACTTC. It is translated as CASSYIVGVKWEGTYEQYF.